This T cell receptor (beta chain) was captured in a study of blood T cells in healthy people across ages. This CDR3 spans 15 amino acids. The germline gives CDR1 MGHRA, CDR2 YSYEKL. Primers used in a second PCR of roughly 6 to 12 cycles were a sample-barcoded 5' primer and a J-beta primer mix. TCRdb re-called the 5' RACE reads through MiXCR, storing one row per CDR3 protein. This sample has over 1,500,000 distinct CDR3 sequences, with 35% to 50% found just once. A remark on this clonotype: At one end, the junction sequence differs from germline, possibly due to a read error.

Material for sequencing was blood. The origin of this receptor is a human donor in good health. V gene TRBV4-1 combines with J gene TRBJ1-2; the match to TRBD1 covers 7 bases. CDR3 region: CTSSNPGQTNYGYTF. CDR3 sequence (DNA): TGCACCAGCAGCAATCCGGGACAGACTAACTATGGCTACACCTTC.